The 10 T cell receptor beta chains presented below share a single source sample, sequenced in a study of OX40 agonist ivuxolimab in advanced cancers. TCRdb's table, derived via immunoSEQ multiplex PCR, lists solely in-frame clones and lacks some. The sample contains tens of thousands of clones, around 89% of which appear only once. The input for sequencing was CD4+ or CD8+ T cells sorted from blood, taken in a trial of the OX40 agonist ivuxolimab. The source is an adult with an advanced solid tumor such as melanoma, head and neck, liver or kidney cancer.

The CDR3 nucleotides are TGTGCCAGCAGGTCCGGGACTACTCCTTACTACGAGCAGTACTTC. This encodes CASRSGTTPYYEQYF. The V call is TRBV11-2, the J call TRBJ2-7; 7 bases align to TRBD2. J gave up 3 bases and V 6 bases, and 11 bases lay outside the gene matches. The CDR3 has 15 residues. The germline V gene has CDR1 SGHAT and CDR2 FQNNGV.

The CDR3 bases are TGTGCCAGCAGTTACGGGACAGATAATTCACCCCTCCACTTT. Its protein product is CASSYGTDNSPLHF. The V and J genes are TRBV6-5 and TRBJ1-6, with 7 bases fitting TRBD1. The trim removed 2 bases at V and 5 bases at J, leaving 0 bases unmatched. CDR3 size: 14 residues. CDR1 and CDR2 (germline): MNHEY, SVGAGI.

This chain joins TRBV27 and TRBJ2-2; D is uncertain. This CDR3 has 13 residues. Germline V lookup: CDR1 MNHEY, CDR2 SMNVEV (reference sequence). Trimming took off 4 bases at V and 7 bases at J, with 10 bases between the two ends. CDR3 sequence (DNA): TGTGCCAGCAGTTCTGGTATTGGCGGGGAGCTGTTTTTT. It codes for CASSSGIGGELFF.

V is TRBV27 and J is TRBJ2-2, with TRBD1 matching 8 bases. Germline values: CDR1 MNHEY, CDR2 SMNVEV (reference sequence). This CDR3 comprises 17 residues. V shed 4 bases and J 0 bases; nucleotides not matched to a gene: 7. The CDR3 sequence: CASSSRQGLSNTGELFF. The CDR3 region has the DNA TGTGCCAGCAGTTCGCGACAGGGGTTATCGAACACCGGGGAGCTGTTTTTT.

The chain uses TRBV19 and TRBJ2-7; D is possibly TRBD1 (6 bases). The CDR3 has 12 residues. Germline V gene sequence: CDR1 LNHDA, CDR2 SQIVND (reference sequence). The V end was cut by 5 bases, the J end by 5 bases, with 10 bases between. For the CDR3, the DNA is TGTGCCAGTAGTCAACAGGGTCACGAGCAGTACTTC. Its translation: CASSQQGHEQYF.

The CDR3 DNA is TGCAGCGTTGAAGCGGCCAACTCGGGTGAGCAGTTCTTC. Amino acids: CSVEAANSGEQFF. The chain couples TRBV29-1 to TRBJ2-1; no clear D gene. V shed 1 base and J shed 9 bases, with 13 bases lying between them. The CDR3 is 13 residues long. CDR1 and CDR2 from the germline V gene are SQVTM and ANQGSEA.

DNA for the CDR3: TGTGCCAGCAGCTTTCAGGGGGACTACGAGCAGTACTTC. Translation: CASSFQGDYEQYF. The chain couples TRBV5-4 to TRBJ2-7, with 7 nucleotides matching TRBD1. This CDR3 region has 13 residues. The junction had 2 bases not matched to a gene; V was cut back by 2 bases and J by 3 bases. Germline loops: CDR1 SGHNT, CDR2 YYREEE (reference sequence).

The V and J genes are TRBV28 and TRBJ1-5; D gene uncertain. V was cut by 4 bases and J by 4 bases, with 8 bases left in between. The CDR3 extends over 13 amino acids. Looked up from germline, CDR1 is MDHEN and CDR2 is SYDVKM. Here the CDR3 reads CASSWTLNQPQHF. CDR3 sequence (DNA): TGTGCCAGCAGTTGGACCTTGAATCAGCCCCAGCATTTT.

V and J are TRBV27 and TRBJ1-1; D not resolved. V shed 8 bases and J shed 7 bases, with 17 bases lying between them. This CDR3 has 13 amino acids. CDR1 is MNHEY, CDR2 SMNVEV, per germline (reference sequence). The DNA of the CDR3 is TGTGCCAGCCGACCTCGTTTTCCCAGTGAAGCTTTCTTT. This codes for CASRPRFPSEAFF.

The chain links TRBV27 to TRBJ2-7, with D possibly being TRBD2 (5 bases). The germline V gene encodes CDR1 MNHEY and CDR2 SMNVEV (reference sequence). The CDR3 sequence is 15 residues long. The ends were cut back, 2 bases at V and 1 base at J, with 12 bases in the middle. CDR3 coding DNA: TGTGCCAGCAGTTTAGAGACGGGATCTTCCTACGAGCAGTACTTC. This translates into CASSLETGSSYEQYF.